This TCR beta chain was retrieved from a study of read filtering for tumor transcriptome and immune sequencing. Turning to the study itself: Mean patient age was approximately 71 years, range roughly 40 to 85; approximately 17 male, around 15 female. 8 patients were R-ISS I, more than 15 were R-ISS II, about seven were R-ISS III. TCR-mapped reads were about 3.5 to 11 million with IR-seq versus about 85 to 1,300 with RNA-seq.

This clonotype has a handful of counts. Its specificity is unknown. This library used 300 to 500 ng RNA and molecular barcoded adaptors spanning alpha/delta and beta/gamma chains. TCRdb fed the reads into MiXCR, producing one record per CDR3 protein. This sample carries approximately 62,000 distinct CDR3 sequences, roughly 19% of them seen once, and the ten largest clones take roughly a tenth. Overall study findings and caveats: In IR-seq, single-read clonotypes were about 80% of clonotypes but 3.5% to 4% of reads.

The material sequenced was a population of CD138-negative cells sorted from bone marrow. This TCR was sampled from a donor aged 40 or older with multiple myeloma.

CDR3 loop: CASRPIVGPPDMNYGYTF. Written as DNA, the CDR3 is TGTGCCAGCAGACCGATCGTGGGTCCCCCCGATATGAACTATGGCTACACCTTC. The rearrangement uses TRBV11-2 and TRBJ1-2, with D unclear. In germline, CDR1 is SGHAT, CDR2 FQNNGV. The CDR3 totals 18 residues. V gave up 6 bases and J gave up 2 bases, with 25 bases separating them.